This TCR beta chain was captured in a study of T cell repertoires in cytomegalovirus infection. TCRdb analysed the reads with MiXCR anew, one entry per CDR3 protein. The data show about 830,000 distinct CDR3 sequences, around a third seen once. In its sample, this clonotype was seen many times. Its matching antigen is unknown. V dropped 3 bases and J dropped 4; count of bases not matched to a gene: 14. CDR3 length: 18 residues. CDR1 is LNHDA and CDR2 is SQIVND in the germline V gene (reference sequence). Points from the study as a whole: Dominating the ex vivo response were HLA-C-restricted CMV-specific TCR beta clonotypes.

Sequenced here: cultured CD8+ T cells from PBMCs, sampled from culture after CMV antigen stimulation. The V and J genes are TRBV19 and TRBJ2-2; the match to TRBD1 covers 7 bases. The clonotype originates from a human donor in good health (CMV status not recorded). Some clones in this sample may be carry-over from other donors' samples. This CDR3 reads CASSMPGQTRVGTGELFF. The CDR3 bases are TGTGCCAGTAGTATGCCGGGACAGACGAGAGTAGGCACCGGGGAGCTGTTTTTT.